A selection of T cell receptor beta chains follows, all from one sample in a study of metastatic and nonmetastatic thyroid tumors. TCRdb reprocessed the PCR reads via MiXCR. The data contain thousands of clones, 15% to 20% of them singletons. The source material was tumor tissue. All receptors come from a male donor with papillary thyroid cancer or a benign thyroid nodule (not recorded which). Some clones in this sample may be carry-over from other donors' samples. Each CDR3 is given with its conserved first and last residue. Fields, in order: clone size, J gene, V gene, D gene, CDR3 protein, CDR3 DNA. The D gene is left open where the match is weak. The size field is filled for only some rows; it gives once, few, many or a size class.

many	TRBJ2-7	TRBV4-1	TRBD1	CASSQDWDSYEQYF	TGCGCCAGCAGCCAAGATTGGGACAGTTACGAGCAGTACTTC
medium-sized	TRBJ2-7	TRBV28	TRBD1	CASLTGTYEQYF	TGTGCCAGCTTGACAGGGACCTACGAGCAGTACTTC
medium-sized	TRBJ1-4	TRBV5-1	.	CASSLEGLNNEKLFF	TGCGCCAGCAGCTTGGAGGGACTGAATAATGAAAAACTGTTTTTT
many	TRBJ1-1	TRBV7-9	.	CASSLVRKNTEAFF	TGTGCCAGCAGCTTAGTTAGGAAGAACACTGAAGCTTTCTTT
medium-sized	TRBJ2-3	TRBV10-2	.	CASSSSGTDTQYF	TGCGCCAGCAGCAGTTCTGGCACAGATACGCAGTATTTT
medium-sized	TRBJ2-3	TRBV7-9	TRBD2	CASRRTSGSVDTQYF	TGTGCCAGCAGGAGGACTAGCGGGAGTGTTGATACGCAGTATTTT
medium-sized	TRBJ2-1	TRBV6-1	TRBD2	CASSKGGLAGGRGDEQFF	TGTGCCAGCAGTAAAGGCGGGCTAGCGGGGGGTCGGGGGGATGAGCAGTTCTTC
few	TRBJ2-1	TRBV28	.	CASSLSVQYNEQFF	TGTGCCAGCAGTTTGTCAGTACAGTACAATGAGCAGTTCTTC
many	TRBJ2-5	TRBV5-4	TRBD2	CASSWGRREGPETQYF	TGTGCCAGCAGCTGGGGCAGGCGGGAGGGCCCGGAGACCCAGTACTTC
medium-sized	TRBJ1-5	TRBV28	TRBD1	CASKTTGVNQPQHF	TGTGCCAGCAAAACCACAGGGGTGAATCAGCCCCAGCATTTT
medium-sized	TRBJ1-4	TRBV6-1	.	CASRTVGTNEKLFF	TGTGCCAGCAGAACTGTTGGGACGAACGAAAAACTGTTTTTT
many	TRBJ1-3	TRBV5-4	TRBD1	CASSFGQGGNTIYF	TGTGCCAGCAGCTTCGGACAGGGAGGAAACACCATATATTTT
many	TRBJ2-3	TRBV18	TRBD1	CASSPTGVRTDTQYF	TGTGCCAGCTCACCGACAGGGGTACGCACAGATACGCAGTATTTT
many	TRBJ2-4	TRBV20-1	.	CSATPGALAKNIQYF	TGCAGTGCGACCCCGGGGGCTTTAGCCAAAAACATTCAGTACTTC
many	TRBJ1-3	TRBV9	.	CASSVGTNPSGNTIYF	TGTGCCAGCAGCGTAGGAACGAACCCCTCTGGAAACACCATATATTTT
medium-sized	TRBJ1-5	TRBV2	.	CASRDNYSNQPQHF	TGTGCCAGTAGAGACAATTATAGCAATCAGCCCCAGCATTTT
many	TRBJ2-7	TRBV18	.	CASSRGSREIYEQYF	TGTGCCAGCTCACGTGGAAGCAGAGAAATCTACGAGCAGTACTTC
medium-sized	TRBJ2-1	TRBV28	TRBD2	CASSLVRGGRSEQFF	TGTGCCAGCAGTTTGGTCCGGGGGGGCCGTAGTGAGCAGTTCTTC
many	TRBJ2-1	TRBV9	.	CASSVFLSTGKNNEQFF	TGTGCCAGCAGCGTATTTCTATCCACTGGGAAAAACAATGAGCAGTTCTTC
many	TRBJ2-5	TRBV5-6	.	CASSSTPDETQYF	TGTGCCAGCAGCTCCACCCCGGATGAGACCCAGTACTTC
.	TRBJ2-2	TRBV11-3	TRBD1	CASNSGTANTGELFF	TGTGCCAGCAACTCCGGGACAGCAAACACCGGGGAGCTGTTTTTT
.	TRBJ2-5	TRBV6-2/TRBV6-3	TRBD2	CASSYLRTSGEQETQYF	TGTGCCAGCAGTTACCTTAGGACTAGCGGGGAACAAGAGACCCAGTACTTC
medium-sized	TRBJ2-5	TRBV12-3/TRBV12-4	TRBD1	CASSRGDRGLGETQYF	TGTGCCAGCAGCCGGGGGGACAGGGGGCTAGGGGAGACCCAGTACTTC
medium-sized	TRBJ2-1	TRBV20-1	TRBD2	CSARLAGRPAEQFF	TGCAGTGCTAGATTAGCGGGACGGCCCGCTGAGCAGTTCTTC
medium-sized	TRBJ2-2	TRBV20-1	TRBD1	CSAEGQGFTGELFF	TGCAGTGCGGAAGGACAGGGCTTCACCGGGGAGCTGTTTTTT
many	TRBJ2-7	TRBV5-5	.	CASSLDYGSYEQYF	TGTGCCAGCAGCTTGGACTACGGATCCTACGAGCAGTACTTC
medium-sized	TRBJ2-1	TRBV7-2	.	CASRALGGHTYNEQFF	TGTGCCAGCAGGGCCCTTGGGGGCCATACCTACAATGAGCAGTTCTTC
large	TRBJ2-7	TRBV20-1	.	CSARVGTYEQYF	TGCAGTGCTAGGGTCGGCACCTACGAGCAGTACTTC
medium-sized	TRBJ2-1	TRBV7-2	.	CASKGGGILYNEQFF	TGTGCCAGCAAGGGGGGGGGAATCCTTTACAATGAGCAGTTCTTC
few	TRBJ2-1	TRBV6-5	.	CASSYSGPQEEQFF	TGTGCCAGCAGTTACTCGGGGCCCCAGGAGGAGCAGTTCTTC
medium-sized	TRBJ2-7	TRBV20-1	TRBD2	CSATGGYLGLSWEQYF	TGCAGTGCTACGGGGGGTTACCTCGGACTATCGTGGGAGCAGTACTTC
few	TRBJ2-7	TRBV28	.	CASNLSSDFVAYEQYF	TGTGCCAGCAACTTAAGTTCCGATTTCGTCGCCTACGAGCAGTACTTC
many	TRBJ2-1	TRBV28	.	CASNPSILRSSYNEQFF	TGTGCCAGCAACCCGAGTATACTAAGGAGCTCCTACAATGAGCAGTTCTTC
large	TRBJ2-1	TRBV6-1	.	CASSFPPIGYEQFF	TGTGCCAGCAGTTTCCCCCCCATTGGATATGAGCAGTTCTTC
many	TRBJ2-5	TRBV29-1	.	CSVVPFGTEGTQYF	TGCAGCGTTGTCCCTTTTGGGACGGAGGGGACCCAGTACTTC
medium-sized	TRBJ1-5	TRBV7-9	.	CASSTQGQPQHF	TGTGCCAGCAGCACACAGGGTCAGCCCCAGCATTTT
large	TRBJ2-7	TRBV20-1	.	CSARVGGISYEQYF	TGCAGTGCTAGAGTTGGGGGGATTTCCTACGAGCAGTACTTC
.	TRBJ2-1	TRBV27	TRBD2	CASSLRLAGGRGDEQFF	TGTGCCAGCAGTTTAAGACTAGCGGGGGGTCGGGGGGATGAGCAGTTCTTC
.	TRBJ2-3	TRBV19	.	CASSIVGVTDTQYF	TGTGCCAGTAGTATCGTGGGAGTCACAGATACGCAGTATTTT